The rows below give T cell receptor beta chains drawn from one sample of a study of blood T cell repertoires in COVID-19. The data were produced by immunoSEQ multiplex PCR, yet TCRdb's version contains in-frame clones alone and is incomplete. This sample yields 200,000 to 250,000 clones, of which 86% are seen a single time; 2.2% belongs to the top ten. The material sequenced was peripheral blood. All receptors derive from a woman aged 50 to 60 with acute or convalescent COVID-19. CDR3s include the opening cysteine and the closing phenylalanine or tryptophan. D genes are given only for firm matches. Clone sizes are given selectively: once, few, many, or a class where the clone is expanded.

>NA|TRBJ1-4|TRBV7-9|NA
CASSFPVGRGLGEKLFF
TGTGCCAGCAGCTTCCCGGTGGGCAGGGGTTTAGGGGAAAAACTGTTTTTT
>NA|TRBJ2-7|TRBV5-5|NA
CASSFLPGGGLEYEQYF
TGTGCCAGCAGCTTTTTGCCCGGGGGTGGTTTGGAATACGAGCAGTACTTC
>NA|TRBJ1-1|TRBV5-5|once
CASSLGWGGTEAFF
TGTGCCAGCAGCTTGGGTTGGGGGGGCACTGAAGCTTTCTTT
>NA|TRBJ1-2|TRBV7-6|NA
CASSRAGYGYTF
TGTGCCAGCAGCCGGGCGGGCTATGGCTACACCTTC
>NA|TRBJ1-5|TRBV19|once
CASSKEGSTQPQHF
TGTGCCAGTAGTAAGGAGGGTAGTACGCAGCCCCAGCATTTT
>NA|TRBJ1-2|TRBV5-1|NA
CASSRDRTGGYTF
TGCGCCAGCAGCAGAGACAGAACTGGGGGCTACACCTTC
>TRBD2|TRBJ2-7|TRBV2|NA
CASRISGGGSYEQYF
TGTGCCAGCAGGATAAGCGGGGGGGGCTCCTACGAGCAGTACTTC
>TRBD1|TRBJ1-1|TRBV7-9|NA
CASSPKGQYSPEAFF
TGTGCCAGCAGCCCTAAGGGACAGTACAGTCCTGAAGCTTTCTTT
>TRBD1|TRBJ1-4|TRBV9|once
CASSTRQGANEKLFF
TGTGCCAGCAGCACCCGACAGGGGGCTAATGAAAAACTGTTTTTT
>TRBD1|TRBJ2-1|TRBV5-1|NA
CASSSGQGDNEQFF
TGCGCCAGCAGCTCGGGACAGGGGGACAATGAGCAGTTCTTC
>NA|TRBJ1-1|TRBV7-9|NA
CASVAIADTEAFF
TGTGCCAGCGTTGCTATAGCGGACACTGAAGCTTTCTTT
>TRBD1|TRBJ2-7|TRBV5-1|NA
CASRLATGLSEQYF
TGCGCCAGCAGACTTGCGACAGGGTTGAGTGAGCAGTACTTC
>NA|TRBJ2-5|TRBV6-5|NA
CASSYSRGGETQYF
TGTGCCAGCAGTTACTCGAGGGGGGGGGAGACCCAGTACTTC
>TRBD2|TRBJ2-2|TRBV13|NA
CASSLRTSGGYGELFF
TGTGCCAGCAGCTTGCGGACTAGCGGGGGCTACGGGGAGCTGTTTTTT
>TRBD1|TRBJ1-1|TRBV29-1|NA
CSVLRLQGAGTEAFF
TGCAGCGTTCTAAGATTACAGGGGGCAGGCACTGAAGCTTTCTTT
>TRBD2|TRBJ2-5|TRBV6-6|NA
CASSYVLAGGETQYF
TGTGCCAGCAGTTACGTACTAGCGGGGGGGGAGACCCAGTACTTC
>NA|TRBJ2-1|TRBV7-9|few
CASSRNRDNEQFF
TGTGCCAGCAGTCGTAACAGGGACAATGAGCAGTTCTTC